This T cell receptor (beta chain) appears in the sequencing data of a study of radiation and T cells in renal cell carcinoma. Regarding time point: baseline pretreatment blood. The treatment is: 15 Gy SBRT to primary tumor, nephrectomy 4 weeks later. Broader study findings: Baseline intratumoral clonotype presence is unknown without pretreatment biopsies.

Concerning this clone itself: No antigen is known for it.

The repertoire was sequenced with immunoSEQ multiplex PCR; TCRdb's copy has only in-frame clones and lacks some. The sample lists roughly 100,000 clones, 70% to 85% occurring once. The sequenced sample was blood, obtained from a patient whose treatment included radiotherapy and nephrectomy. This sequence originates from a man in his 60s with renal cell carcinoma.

DNA of the CDR3: TGTGCCAGCAGTTACCGGGGAGTGGGGAGAGAGACCCAGTACTTC. It translates to CASSYRGVGRETQYF. The chain combines TRBV27 with TRBJ2-5, with D perhaps TRBD2 (5 bases). The CDR3 runs 15 residues. The germline V and J ends were trimmed by 4 bases and 4 bases, with 16 bases remaining between them. CDR1 is MNHEY and CDR2 is SMNVEV in the germline V gene (reference sequence).